Included here is one T cell receptor (beta chain) sequence, with context. Its antigen is not identified. The V gene's germline CDR1 is SGHAT and CDR2 FQNNGV. This CDR3 is 16 amino acids long. V was clipped by 0 bases and J by 2 bases, with 14 bases between them. It was with unique molecular identifiers that the TCRbeta library was prepared. TCRdb called the PCR reads again in MiXCR, with one record for every CDR3 protein. The table lists roughly 490,000 distinct CDR3 sequences, approximately 10% of them singletons. The data were taken from a study of T-cell reconstitution after alpha-beta-depleted transplantation in children. Study-level findings and limits: Day-60 TCRbeta diversity that was high in some patients was derived from surviving recipient T cells and thymic progenitors. Newly made T cells mostly supplied T-cell counts and diversity one year after transplant. Alpha-beta T cells present about two months after transplant were reported to originate from several hundred expanded graft clones.

The sample consisted of PBMCs, mostly from graft donor cells, taken 180 days after TCRalphabeta/CD19-depleted stem cell transplant. V and J are TRBV11-2 and TRBJ2-7, with D possibly TRBD1 on 5 matching bases. The receptor was isolated from a female patient aged 2-10 years who had a stem cell transplant for aplastic anemia, so the T cells may come from the graft donor. CDR3: CASSLDSRPGTYEQYF. CDR3 nucleotide sequence: TGTGCCAGCAGCTTAGATTCCCGACCAGGGACCTACGAGCAGTACTTC.